Listed here are 2 T cell receptor beta chains from one sample, sequenced in a study of cytomegalovirus exposure and HLA in healthy donors. Primers included in the PCR were 60 Vbeta and 13 Jbeta primers. Clones were read by immunoSEQ multiplex PCR, and TCRdb kept only the in-frame ones, dropping some. Among approximately 100,000 clones listed, around 74% were seen once. Specimen: PBMCs. Receptors originate from a middle-aged woman in good health and CMV-seronegative.

The rearrangement joins TRBV7-2 to TRBJ2-1, with D maybe TRBD2 (5 bases). CDR3 length: 12 amino acids. The V gene's germline CDR1 is SGHTA and CDR2 FQGNSA. V was trimmed by 0 bases and J by 15 bases, leaving 12 bases between them. CDR3 sequence: CASSLASGVRFF. The CDR3 DNA reads TGTGCCAGCAGCTTAGCGAGCGGCGTAAGGTTCTTC.

The chain uses TRBV30 and TRBJ1-3; 7 bases line up with TRBD1. After removal of 5 bases from V and 7 bases from J, the junction contained 11 bases not matched to a gene. Germline CDR1 GTSNPN, CDR2 SVGIG (reference sequence). This CDR3 comprises 14 residues. The CDR3 here is CAWRLTGDGNTIYF. DNA of the CDR3: TGTGCCTGGCGATTAACAGGGGATGGTAACACCATATATTTT.